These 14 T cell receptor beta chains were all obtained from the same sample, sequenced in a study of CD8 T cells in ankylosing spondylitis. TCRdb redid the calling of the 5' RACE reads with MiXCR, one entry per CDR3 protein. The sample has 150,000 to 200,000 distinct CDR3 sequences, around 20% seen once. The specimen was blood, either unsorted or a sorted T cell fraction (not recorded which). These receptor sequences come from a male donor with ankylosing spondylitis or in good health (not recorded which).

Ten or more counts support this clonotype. CDR3 residues: CSASSLADYQETQYF. Here the CDR3 DNA reads TGCAGTGCTAGTTCCCTAGCGGACTACCAAGAGACCCAGTACTTC. The chain has TRBV20-1 and TRBJ2-5; 7 bases map to TRBD2. The length of the CDR3 is 15 residues. The ends lost 3 bases at V and 0 bases at J; junction bases unmatched: 7. Germline CDR1 DFQATT, CDR2 SNEGSKA (reference sequence).

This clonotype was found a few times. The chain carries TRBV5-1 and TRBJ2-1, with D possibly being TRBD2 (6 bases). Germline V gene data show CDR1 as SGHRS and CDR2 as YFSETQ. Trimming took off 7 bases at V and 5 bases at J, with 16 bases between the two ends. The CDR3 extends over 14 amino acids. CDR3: CASGAGLLNNEQFF. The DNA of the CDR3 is TGCGCCAGCGGAGCGGGCCTTTTAAACAATGAGCAGTTCTTC.

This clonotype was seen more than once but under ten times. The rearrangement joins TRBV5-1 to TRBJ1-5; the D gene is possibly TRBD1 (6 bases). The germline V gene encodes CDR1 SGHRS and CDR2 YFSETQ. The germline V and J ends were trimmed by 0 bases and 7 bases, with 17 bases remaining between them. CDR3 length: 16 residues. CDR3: CASSLAALGGRQPQHF. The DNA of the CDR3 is TGCGCCAGCAGCTTGGCCGCATTGGGGGGCCGGCAGCCCCAGCATTTT. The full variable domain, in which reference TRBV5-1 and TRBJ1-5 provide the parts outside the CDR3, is KAGVTQTPRYLIKTRGQQVTLSCSPISGHRSVSWYQQTPGQGLQFLFEYFSETQRNKGNFPGRFSGRQFSNSRSEMNVSTLELGDSALYLCASSLAALGGRQPQHFGDGTRLSIL.

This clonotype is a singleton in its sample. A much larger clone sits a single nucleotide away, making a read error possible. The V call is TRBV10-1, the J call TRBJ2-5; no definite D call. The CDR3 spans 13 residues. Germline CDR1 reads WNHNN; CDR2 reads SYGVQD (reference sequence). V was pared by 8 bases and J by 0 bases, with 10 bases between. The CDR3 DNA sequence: TGCGCCAGCCAGTGGGCGGACCAAGAGACCCAGTACTTC. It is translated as CASQWADQETQYF.

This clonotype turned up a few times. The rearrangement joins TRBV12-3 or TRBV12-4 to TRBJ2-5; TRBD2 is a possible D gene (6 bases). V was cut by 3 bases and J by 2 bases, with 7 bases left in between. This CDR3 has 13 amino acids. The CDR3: CASSFAGQETQYF. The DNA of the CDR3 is TGTGCCAGCAGTTTTGCGGGGCAAGAGACCCAGTACTTC.

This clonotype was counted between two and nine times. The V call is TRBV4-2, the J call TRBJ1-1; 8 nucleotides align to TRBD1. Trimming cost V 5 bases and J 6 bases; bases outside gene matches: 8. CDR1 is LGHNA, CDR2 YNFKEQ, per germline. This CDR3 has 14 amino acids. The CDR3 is CASSNGQGVPEAFF. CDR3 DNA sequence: TGTGCCAGCAGCAACGGACAGGGAGTCCCTGAAGCTTTCTTT.

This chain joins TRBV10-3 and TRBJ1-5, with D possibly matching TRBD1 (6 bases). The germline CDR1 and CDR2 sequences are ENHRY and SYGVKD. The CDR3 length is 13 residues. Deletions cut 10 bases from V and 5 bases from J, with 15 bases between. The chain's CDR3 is CATGYRDDQPQHF. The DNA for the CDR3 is TGTGCCACAGGATACAGGGACGATCAGCCCCAGCATTTT.

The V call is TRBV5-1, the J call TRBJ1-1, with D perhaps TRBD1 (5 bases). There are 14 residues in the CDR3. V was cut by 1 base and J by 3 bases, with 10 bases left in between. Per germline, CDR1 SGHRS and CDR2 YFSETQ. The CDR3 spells CASSLSGGDTEAFF. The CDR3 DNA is TGCGCCAGCAGCTTGTCGGGAGGGGACACTGAAGCTTTCTTT.

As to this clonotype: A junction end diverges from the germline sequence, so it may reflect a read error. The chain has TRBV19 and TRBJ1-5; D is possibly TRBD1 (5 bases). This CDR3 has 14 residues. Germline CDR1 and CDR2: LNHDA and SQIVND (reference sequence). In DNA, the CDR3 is TGTGCCAGTAGTATTGCTCAGGGCAATCAGCCCAAGCATTTT. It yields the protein CASSIAQGNQPKHF.

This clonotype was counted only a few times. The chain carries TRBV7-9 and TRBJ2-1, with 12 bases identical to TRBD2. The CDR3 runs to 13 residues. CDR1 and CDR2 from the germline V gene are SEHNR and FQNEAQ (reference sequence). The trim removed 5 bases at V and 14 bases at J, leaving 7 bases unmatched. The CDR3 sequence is CASSDLAGGRKFF. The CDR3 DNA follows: TGTGCCAGCAGCGATCTAGCGGGAGGGCGGAAGTTCTTC.

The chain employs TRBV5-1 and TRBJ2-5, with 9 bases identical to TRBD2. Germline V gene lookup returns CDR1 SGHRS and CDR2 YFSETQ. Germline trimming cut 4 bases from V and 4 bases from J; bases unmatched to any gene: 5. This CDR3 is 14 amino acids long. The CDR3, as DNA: TGCGCCAGCAGCCAGGGACTAGCATCAGAGACCCAGTACTTC. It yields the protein CASSQGLASETQYF.

The CDR3 bases are TGTGCCAGCATGAGCCTACGTGGCAATCAGCCCCAGCATTTT. As protein: CASMSLRGNQPQHF. This chain links TRBV28 with TRBJ1-5; D is ambiguous. V was shortened by 7 bases and J by 2 bases, with 12 bases between the two germline ends. This CDR3 contains 14 residues. Germline V CDR1 and CDR2: MDHEN, SYDVKM.

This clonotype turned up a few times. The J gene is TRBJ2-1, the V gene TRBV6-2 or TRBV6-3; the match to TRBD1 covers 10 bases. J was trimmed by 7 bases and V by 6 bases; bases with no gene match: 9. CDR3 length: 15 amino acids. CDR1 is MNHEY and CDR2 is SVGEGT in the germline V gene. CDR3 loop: CASSAIGQGVNEQFF. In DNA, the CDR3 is TGTGCCAGCAGCGCCATTGGACAGGGGGTGAATGAGCAGTTCTTC.

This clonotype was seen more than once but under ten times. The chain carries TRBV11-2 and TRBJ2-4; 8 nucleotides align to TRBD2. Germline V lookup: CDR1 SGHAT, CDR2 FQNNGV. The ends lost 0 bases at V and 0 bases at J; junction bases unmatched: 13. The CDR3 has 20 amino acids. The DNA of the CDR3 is TGTGCCAGCAGCTTAGATGATTTGAGCGGGAGATTACTAGCCAAAAACATTCAGTACTTC. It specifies CASSLDDLSGRLLAKNIQYF.